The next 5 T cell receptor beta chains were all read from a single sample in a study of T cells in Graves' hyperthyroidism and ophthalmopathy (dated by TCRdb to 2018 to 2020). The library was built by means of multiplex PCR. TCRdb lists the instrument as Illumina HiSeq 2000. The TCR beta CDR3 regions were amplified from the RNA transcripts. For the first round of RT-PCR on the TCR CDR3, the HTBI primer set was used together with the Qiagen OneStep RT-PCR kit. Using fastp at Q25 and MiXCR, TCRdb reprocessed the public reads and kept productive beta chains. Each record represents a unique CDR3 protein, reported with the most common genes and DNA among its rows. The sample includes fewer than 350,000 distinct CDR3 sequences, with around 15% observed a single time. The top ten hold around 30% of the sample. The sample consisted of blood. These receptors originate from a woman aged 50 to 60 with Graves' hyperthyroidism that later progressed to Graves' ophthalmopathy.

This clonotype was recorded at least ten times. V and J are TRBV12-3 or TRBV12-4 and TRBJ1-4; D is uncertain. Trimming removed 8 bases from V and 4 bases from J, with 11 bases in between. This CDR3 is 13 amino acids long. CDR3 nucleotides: TGTGCCAGCGGCTCGACGGTTAATGAAAAACTGTTTTTT. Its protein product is CASGSTVNEKLFF.

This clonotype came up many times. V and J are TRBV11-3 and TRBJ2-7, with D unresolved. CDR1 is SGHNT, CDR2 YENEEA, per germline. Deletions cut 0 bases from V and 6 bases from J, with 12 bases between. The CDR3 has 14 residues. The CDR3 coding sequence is TGTGCCAGCAGCTTAGATCGGAGTAGATCCGAGCAGTACTTC. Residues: CASSLDRSRSEQYF.

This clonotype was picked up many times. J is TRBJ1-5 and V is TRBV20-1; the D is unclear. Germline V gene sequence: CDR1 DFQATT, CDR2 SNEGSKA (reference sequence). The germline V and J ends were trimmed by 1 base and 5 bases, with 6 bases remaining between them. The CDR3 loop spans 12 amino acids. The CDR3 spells CSARGPHQPQHF. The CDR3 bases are TGCAGTGCTAGAGGGCCTCATCAGCCCCAGCATTTT.

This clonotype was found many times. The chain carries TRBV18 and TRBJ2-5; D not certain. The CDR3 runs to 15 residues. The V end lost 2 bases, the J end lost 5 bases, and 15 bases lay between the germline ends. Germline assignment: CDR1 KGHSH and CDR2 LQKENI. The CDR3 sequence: CASSPSPNGAETQYF. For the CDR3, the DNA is TGTGCCAGCTCACCATCTCCGAATGGTGCGGAGACCCAGTACTTC.

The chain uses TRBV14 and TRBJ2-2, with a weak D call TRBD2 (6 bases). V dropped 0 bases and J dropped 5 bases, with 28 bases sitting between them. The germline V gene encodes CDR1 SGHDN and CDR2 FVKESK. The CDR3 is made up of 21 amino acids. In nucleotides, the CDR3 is TGTGCCAGCAGCCAAGATCCGGCATGGGAGTGGGAGGAGACGAGGACCGGGGAGCTGTTTTTT. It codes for CASSQDPAWEWEETRTGELFF.